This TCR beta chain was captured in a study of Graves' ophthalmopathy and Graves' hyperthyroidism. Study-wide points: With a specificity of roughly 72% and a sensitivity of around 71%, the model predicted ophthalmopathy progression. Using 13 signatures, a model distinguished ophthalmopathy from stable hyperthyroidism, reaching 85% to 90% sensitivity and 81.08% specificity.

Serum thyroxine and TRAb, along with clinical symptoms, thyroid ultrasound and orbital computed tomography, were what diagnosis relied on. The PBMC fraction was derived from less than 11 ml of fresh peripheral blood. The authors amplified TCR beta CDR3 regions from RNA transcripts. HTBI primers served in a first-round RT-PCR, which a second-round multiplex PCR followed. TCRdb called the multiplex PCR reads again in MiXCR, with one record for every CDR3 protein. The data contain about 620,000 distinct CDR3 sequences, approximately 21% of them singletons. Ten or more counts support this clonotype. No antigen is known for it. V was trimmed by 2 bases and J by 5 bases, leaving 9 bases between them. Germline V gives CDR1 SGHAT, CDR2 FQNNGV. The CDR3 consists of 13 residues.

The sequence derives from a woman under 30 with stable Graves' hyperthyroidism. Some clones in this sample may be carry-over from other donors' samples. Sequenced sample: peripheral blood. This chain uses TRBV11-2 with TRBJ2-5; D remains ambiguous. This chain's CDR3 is CASSLNLPETQYF. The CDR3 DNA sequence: TGTGCCAGCAGCTTAAACCTTCCCGAGACCCAGTACTTC.